The subject of this entry is one T cell receptor beta chain. Its cognate antigen is unknown. The source of the sample is a study of post-analysis software for immune sequencing data. Study as a whole: The disease courses spanned relapsing-remitting, secondary progressive and progressive-relapsing forms of multiple sclerosis.

Study findings and constraints: Under F measure analysis, samples from one preparation batch co-clustered strongly. For normalized Chao1 diversity, multiple sclerosis patients scored significantly lower than controls did. Patients used about five TRBV segments, including TRBV5-6, TRBV5-1 and TRBV20-1, more often than controls.

The CDR3 is 14 amino acids. Trimming took off 7 bases at V and 8 bases at J, with 17 bases between the two ends. Built from TCR beta cDNA, the libraries had unique molecular identifiers in them. cDNA molecules numbering around 450,000 came from roughly 1 to 10 million T cells. TCRdb analysed the PCR reads with MiXCR anew, one entry per CDR3 protein. The table has roughly 670,000 distinct CDR3 sequences, roughly three fifths seen once. This receptor was taken from a girl aged 2 to 9 with multiple sclerosis. The J gene is TRBJ2-2, the V gene TRBV12-3 or TRBV12-4; D uncertain. The specimen was blood. The CDR3 sequence is CASTLLSGRGELFF. The CDR3 DNA follows: TGTGCCAGCACCCTTCTAAGTGGTAGGGGGGAGCTGTTTTTT.